A selection of T cell receptor beta chains follows, all from one sample in a study of blood T cell repertoires in COVID-19. Method: immunoSEQ multiplex PCR; TCRdb's copy keeps in-frame clones and lacks some. The top ten hold more than 0.95% of the sample, which has roughly 360,000 clones, more than 75% seen once. Sequencing used peripheral blood. The origin of the receptors is a human donor with acute or convalescent COVID-19. The donor label of this sample is uncertain. Each CDR3 is given with its conserved first and last residue. Each record gives: V gene, D gene, clone size, J gene, CDR3 protein, CDR3 DNA. The D gene is left open where the match is weak. Where a row states a size, it is once, few, many or the class of an expanded clone; other rows omit it.

V gene: TRBV4-2; D gene: TRBD1; clone size: -; J gene: TRBJ1-4; CDR3 protein: CASSQGQGRQNEKLFF; CDR3 DNA: TGTGCCAGCAGCCAAGGACAGGGGAGGCAAAATGAAAAACTGTTTTTT
V gene: TRBV11-2; D gene: -; clone size: -; J gene: TRBJ1-1; CDR3 protein: CASSLVGGDTEAFF; CDR3 DNA: TGTGCCAGCAGCTTAGTCGGGGGGGACACTGAAGCTTTCTTT
V gene: TRBV5-1; D gene: TRBD2; clone size: -; J gene: TRBJ2-1; CDR3 protein: CASSPGIAGGRNEQFF; CDR3 DNA: TGCGCCAGCAGCCCGGGTATAGCGGGAGGGCGCAATGAGCAGTTCTTC
V gene: TRBV12-3/TRBV12-4; D gene: -; clone size: once; J gene: TRBJ1-2; CDR3 protein: CASNAGFYGYTF; CDR3 DNA: TGTGCCAGCAACGCCGGGTTCTATGGCTACACCTTC
V gene: TRBV4-1; D gene: TRBD1; clone size: -; J gene: TRBJ1-4; CDR3 protein: CASSPLGQAREKLFF; CDR3 DNA: TGCGCCAGCAGTCCCTTGGGACAGGCACGAGAAAAACTGTTTTTT
V gene: TRBV10-3; D gene: TRBD1; clone size: -; J gene: TRBJ1-2; CDR3 protein: CAIKGADNYGYTF; CDR3 DNA: TGTGCCATCAAGGGGGCGGATAACTATGGCTACACCTTC
V gene: TRBV6-1; D gene: TRBD1; clone size: many; J gene: TRBJ1-6; CDR3 protein: CASSASTGALTGSPLHF; CDR3 DNA: TGTGCCAGCAGTGCATCGACAGGGGCCCTAACCGGGTCACCCCTCCACTTT
V gene: TRBV19; D gene: TRBD1; clone size: -; J gene: TRBJ1-4; CDR3 protein: CASSRDRLVEKLFF; CDR3 DNA: TGTGCCAGTAGTCGGGACAGGCTGGTCGAAAAACTGTTTTTT
V gene: TRBV19; D gene: TRBD1; clone size: -; J gene: TRBJ1-1; CDR3 protein: CASAPGQVNTEAFF; CDR3 DNA: TGTGCCAGTGCTCCGGGACAGGTGAACACTGAAGCTTTCTTT
V gene: TRBV6-2/TRBV6-3; D gene: -; clone size: -; J gene: TRBJ1-2; CDR3 protein: CASGSFRINYGYTF; CDR3 DNA: TGTGCCAGCGGTTCGTTCAGGATTAACTATGGCTACACCTTC
V gene: TRBV29-1; D gene: TRBD1; clone size: -; J gene: TRBJ2-7; CDR3 protein: CRVDRAPYF; CDR3 DNA: TGCAGAGTCGACAGGGCCCCGTACTTC
V gene: TRBV2; D gene: TRBD1; clone size: -; J gene: TRBJ1-5; CDR3 protein: CASSVAGQGLQPQHF; CDR3 DNA: TGTGCCAGCAGTGTAGCGGGACAGGGCTTACAGCCCCAGCATTTT
V gene: TRBV19; D gene: TRBD1; clone size: few; J gene: TRBJ1-2; CDR3 protein: CASSTPTGLYSGYTF; CDR3 DNA: TGTGCCAGTAGTACCCCGACAGGGCTTTATTCTGGCTACACCTTC
V gene: TRBV28; D gene: -; clone size: few; J gene: TRBJ1-5; CDR3 protein: CASSPPPAGRNQPQHF; CDR3 DNA: TGTGCCAGCAGTCCTCCTCCCGCGGGACGGAATCAGCCCCAGCATTTT
V gene: TRBV2; D gene: TRBD2; clone size: -; J gene: TRBJ2-7; CDR3 protein: CASSERFGGLAGSYEQYF; CDR3 DNA: TGTGCCAGCAGTGAACGGTTTGGGGGACTAGCGGGGAGCTACGAGCAGTACTTC
V gene: TRBV6-2/TRBV6-3; D gene: TRBD1; clone size: -; J gene: TRBJ1-2; CDR3 protein: CASSYDGGGLTVF; CDR3 DNA: TGTGCCAGCAGTTACGACGGAGGGGGCCTCACCGTATTC
V gene: TRBV3-1/TRBV3-2; D gene: TRBD2; clone size: -; J gene: TRBJ2-1; CDR3 protein: CASSQGSSGRKNEQFF; CDR3 DNA: TGTGCCAGCAGCCAAGGTTCTAGCGGGAGGAAAAATGAGCAGTTCTTC
V gene: TRBV6-1; D gene: TRBD1; clone size: -; J gene: TRBJ2-1; CDR3 protein: CASSEAQGRSYNEQFF; CDR3 DNA: TGTGCCAGCAGTGAAGCACAGGGGAGATCCTACAATGAGCAGTTCTTC
V gene: TRBV5-1; D gene: -; clone size: -; J gene: TRBJ1-4; CDR3 protein: CASSLQSSGNEKLFF; CDR3 DNA: TGCGCCAGCAGCTTGCAATCTTCGGGAAATGAAAAACTGTTTTTT
V gene: TRBV19; D gene: TRBD2; clone size: -; J gene: TRBJ2-1; CDR3 protein: CASNTPGLASTSEQFF; CDR3 DNA: TGTGCCAGTAATACCCCGGGACTAGCGAGTACCAGCGAGCAGTTCTTC
V gene: TRBV2; D gene: TRBD2; clone size: -; J gene: TRBJ2-2; CDR3 protein: CASSELAGPTGELFF; CDR3 DNA: TGTGCCAGCAGTGAGCTAGCGGGCCCCACCGGGGAGCTGTTTTTT
V gene: TRBV6-1; D gene: -; clone size: -; J gene: TRBJ1-5; CDR3 protein: CASSEPGYSNQPQHF; CDR3 DNA: TGTGCCAGCAGTGAGCCAGGGTATAGCAATCAGCCCCAGCATTTT
V gene: TRBV7-6; D gene: TRBD2; clone size: -; J gene: TRBJ2-7; CDR3 protein: CASSLVSGTSGRAYEQYF; CDR3 DNA: TGTGCCAGCAGCTTAGTGTCAGGGACTAGCGGGAGAGCCTACGAGCAGTACTTC
V gene: TRBV7-9; D gene: -; clone size: -; J gene: TRBJ2-1; CDR3 protein: CASSFVLPDYTEDEQFF; CDR3 DNA: TGTGCCAGCAGCTTCGTCCTTCCTGACTATACAGAAGATGAGCAGTTCTTC
V gene: TRBV9; D gene: TRBD2; clone size: once; J gene: TRBJ2-5; CDR3 protein: CASSPRTSGSETQYF; CDR3 DNA: TGTGCCAGCAGCCCAAGGACTAGCGGGAGTGAGACCCAGTACTTC
V gene: TRBV5-5; D gene: -; clone size: -; J gene: TRBJ2-7; CDR3 protein: CASSSATTGLYEQYF; CDR3 DNA: TGTGCCAGCAGCTCCGCAACGACAGGTCTCTACGAGCAGTACTTC
V gene: TRBV18; D gene: -; clone size: -; J gene: TRBJ2-1; CDR3 protein: CASSPMGGAPVRHEQFF; CDR3 DNA: TGTGCCAGCTCGCCGATGGGGGGGGCTCCAGTACGGCATGAGCAGTTCTTC
V gene: TRBV25-1; D gene: TRBD2; clone size: once; J gene: TRBJ2-2; CDR3 protein: CASRWHLAGVLGELFF; CDR3 DNA: TGTGCCAGCAGATGGCACCTAGCGGGGGTTTTGGGGGAGCTGTTTTTT
V gene: TRBV7-9; D gene: TRBD2; clone size: -; J gene: TRBJ2-1; CDR3 protein: CASSGSGSVAYNEQFF; CDR3 DNA: TGTGCCAGCAGCGGTAGCGGGAGCGTTGCTTACAATGAGCAGTTCTTC
V gene: TRBV2; D gene: -; clone size: -; J gene: TRBJ2-2; CDR3 protein: CASSEQGVTGELFF; CDR3 DNA: TGTGCCAGCAGTGAACAGGGTGTTACCGGGGAGCTGTTTTTT
V gene: TRBV28; D gene: -; clone size: -; J gene: TRBJ1-5; CDR3 protein: CASSLGRGWEPQHF; CDR3 DNA: TGTGCCAGCAGTTTAGGTCGCGGGTGGGAGCCCCAGCATTTT
V gene: TRBV7-2; D gene: -; clone size: -; J gene: TRBJ2-7; CDR3 protein: CASSGGIASIYEQYF; CDR3 DNA: TGTGCCAGCAGTGGGGGGATAGCGAGTATATACGAGCAGTACTTC
V gene: TRBV18; D gene: -; clone size: -; J gene: TRBJ2-7; CDR3 protein: CASSRVENYEQYF; CDR3 DNA: TGTGCCAGCTCACGAGTAGAGAACTACGAGCAGTACTTC
V gene: TRBV27; D gene: TRBD2; clone size: -; J gene: TRBJ2-1; CDR3 protein: CASSLLDVGLDNEQFF; CDR3 DNA: TGTGCCAGCAGTTTATTGGATGTAGGACTAGACAATGAGCAGTTCTTC
V gene: TRBV19; D gene: -; clone size: -; J gene: TRBJ1-1; CDR3 protein: CASSKLEGGGGPPEAFF; CDR3 DNA: TGTGCCAGTAGTAAGTTGGAAGGAGGGGGGGGGCCCCCTGAAGCTTTCTTT
V gene: TRBV27; D gene: -; clone size: -; J gene: TRBJ1-1; CDR3 protein: CASSLRAPVGTEAFF; CDR3 DNA: TGTGCCAGCAGTCTCAGGGCTCCAGTGGGCACTGAAGCTTTCTTT
V gene: TRBV28; D gene: TRBD1; clone size: -; J gene: TRBJ1-2; CDR3 protein: CASSFQGANGYTF; CDR3 DNA: TGTGCCAGCAGTTTTCAGGGGGCTAATGGCTACACCTTC
V gene: TRBV7-2; D gene: -; clone size: -; J gene: TRBJ1-4; CDR3 protein: CASSLGVQKKLFF; CDR3 DNA: TGTGCCAGCAGCTTAGGGGTACAGAAAAAACTGTTTTTT
V gene: TRBV5-1; D gene: TRBD1; clone size: -; J gene: TRBJ2-7; CDR3 protein: CASSSWGAGQGHEQYF; CDR3 DNA: TGCGCCAGCAGCTCGTGGGGGGCCGGACAGGGGCACGAGCAGTACTTC
V gene: TRBV6-5; D gene: -; clone size: -; J gene: TRBJ2-5; CDR3 protein: CASIRGAGGQETQYF; CDR3 DNA: TGTGCCAGCATCCGGGGGGCTGGGGGTCAAGAGACCCAGTACTTC
V gene: TRBV3-1/TRBV3-2; D gene: TRBD2; clone size: few; J gene: TRBJ2-1; CDR3 protein: CASSQPGLAGGAPRNEQFF; CDR3 DNA: TGTGCCAGCAGCCAACCGGGACTAGCGGGAGGCGCTCCTAGGAATGAGCAGTTCTTC
V gene: TRBV19; D gene: -; clone size: -; J gene: TRBJ1-5; CDR3 protein: CASSPRGGSSNQPQHF; CDR3 DNA: TGTGCCAGTAGTCCAAGAGGAGGTAGTAGCAATCAGCCCCAGCATTTT
V gene: TRBV18; D gene: -; clone size: -; J gene: TRBJ1-2; CDR3 protein: CASSPWASYGYTF; CDR3 DNA: TGTGCCAGCTCACCCTGGGCCTCCTATGGCTACACCTTC
V gene: TRBV2; D gene: TRBD1; clone size: -; J gene: TRBJ1-5; CDR3 protein: CASSPPGQGGRQPQHF; CDR3 DNA: TGTGCCAGCAGTCCTCCGGGACAGGGGGGCCGTCAGCCCCAGCATTTT
V gene: TRBV4-1; D gene: TRBD1; clone size: -; J gene: TRBJ1-2; CDR3 protein: CASSQAGTALGGYTF; CDR3 DNA: TGCGCCAGCAGCCAGGCGGGGACAGCTCTTGGTGGCTACACCTTC
V gene: TRBV5-4; D gene: -; clone size: once; J gene: TRBJ1-6; CDR3 protein: CASSRQGVEPLHF; CDR3 DNA: TGTGCCAGCAGCAGGCAGGGCGTGGAACCCCTCCACTTT
V gene: TRBV5-4; D gene: TRBD1; clone size: -; J gene: TRBJ2-7; CDR3 protein: CASSLRDSRSYEQYF; CDR3 DNA: TGTGCCAGCAGCTTGCGGGACAGCCGTTCCTACGAGCAGTACTTC
V gene: TRBV5-5; D gene: -; clone size: once; J gene: TRBJ2-3; CDR3 protein: CASRRLGFADTQYF; CDR3 DNA: TGTGCCAGCAGGCGACTAGGTTTCGCAGATACGCAGTATTTT
V gene: TRBV18; D gene: TRBD1; clone size: -; J gene: TRBJ1-5; CDR3 protein: CASSPRQGARSQPQHF; CDR3 DNA: TGTGCCAGCTCACCTCGACAGGGGGCCCGATCTCAGCCCCAGCATTTT
V gene: TRBV7-2; D gene: -; clone size: -; J gene: TRBJ2-3; CDR3 protein: CASSSLRGTQYF; CDR3 DNA: TGTGCCAGCAGCTCTCTAAGGGGTACGCAGTATTTT
V gene: TRBV29-1; D gene: TRBD2; clone size: -; J gene: TRBJ2-3; CDR3 protein: CSVVSLGGRTDTQYF; CDR3 DNA: TGCAGCGTTGTCTCTCTCGGGGGGAGGACAGATACGCAGTATTTT
V gene: TRBV19; D gene: -; clone size: -; J gene: TRBJ2-6; CDR3 protein: CASSIDYGDSGANVLTF; CDR3 DNA: TGTGCCAGTAGTATTGACTACGGAGACTCTGGGGCCAACGTCCTGACTTTC
V gene: TRBV9; D gene: TRBD2; clone size: -; J gene: TRBJ2-7; CDR3 protein: CASSSTLAGPPYEQYF; CDR3 DNA: TGTGCCAGCAGCTCAACCCTAGCGGGACCCCCCTACGAGCAGTACTTC
V gene: TRBV5-6; D gene: -; clone size: -; J gene: TRBJ1-2; CDR3 protein: CASSFGPGSRGYTF; CDR3 DNA: TGTGCCAGCAGCTTCGGACCGGGATCTCGGGGCTACACCTTC
V gene: TRBV28; D gene: TRBD2; clone size: -; J gene: TRBJ2-1; CDR3 protein: CASSRAPGLAGRSSYNEQFF; CDR3 DNA: TGTGCCAGCAGTCGAGCCCCGGGACTAGCGGGGCGCAGCTCCTACAATGAGCAGTTCTTC
V gene: TRBV2; D gene: -; clone size: -; J gene: TRBJ1-1; CDR3 protein: CASRYDLGADEAFF; CDR3 DNA: TGTGCCAGCAGGTACGACCTCGGAGCAGATGAAGCTTTCTTT
V gene: TRBV4-1; D gene: TRBD1; clone size: -; J gene: TRBJ1-5; CDR3 protein: CASSLTPPGTANQPQHF; CDR3 DNA: TGCGCCAGCAGCCTCACTCCCCCCGGGACAGCCAATCAGCCCCAGCATTTT
V gene: TRBV11-2; D gene: -; clone size: -; J gene: TRBJ2-7; CDR3 protein: CASSLDLLYEQYF; CDR3 DNA: TGTGCCAGCAGCTTAGATCTGTTGTACGAGCAGTACTTC
V gene: TRBV21-1; D gene: -; clone size: -; J gene: TRBJ2-1; CDR3 protein: CASRGGQEQFF; CDR3 DNA: TGTGCCAGCAGGGGGGGGCAGGAGCAGTTCTTC